Below are 32 T cell receptor beta chains sequenced from a single sample in a study of prognosis after radiotherapy for stage I lung cancer. TCR beta CDR3 amplification from genomic DNA was performed by two-round multiplex PCR. Round-one PCR had primers specific to each TRBV and TRBJ gene. TCRdb analysed the multiplex PCR reads with MiXCR anew, one entry per CDR3 protein. The sample yields 20,000 to 30,000 distinct CDR3 sequences, roughly 41% seen once. Specimen: PBMCs, collected before or after stereotactic body radiation therapy (not recorded which). These TCRs come from a donor over 45 with non-small cell lung cancer.

This clonotype was detected ten times or more. J is TRBJ1-2 and V is TRBV12-3 or TRBV12-4; possibly TRBD1 for D (6 bases). Trimming left V 6 bases short and J 3 bases short, with 14 bases between. This CDR3 has 14 amino acids. The CDR3 here is CASSYRVFDYGYTF. CDR3 DNA sequence: TGTGCCAGCAGCTACAGGGTATTCGACTATGGCTACACCTTC.

This clonotype was observed many times. V usage is TRBV7-8 and J usage is TRBJ2-2; unclear D gene. Trimming removed 5 bases from V and 4 bases from J, with 11 bases in between. The CDR3 consists of 14 residues. Germline V gene lookup returns CDR1 SGHVS and CDR2 FQNEAQ. CDR3 sequence: CASSATRITGELFF. In DNA, the CDR3 is TGTGCCAGCAGCGCCACAAGGATCACCGGGGAGCTGTTTTTT.

The chain couples TRBV20-1 to TRBJ2-3, with 13 bases fitting TRBD2. V gave up 3 bases and J gave up 4 bases; unmatched junction bases: 4. The CDR3 sequence is 15 residues long. Germline CDR1 reads DFQATT; CDR2 reads SNEGSKA (reference sequence). The CDR3 protein is CSASRTSGRSDTQYF. CDR3 coding DNA: TGCAGTGCTAGCCGGACTAGCGGGAGATCAGATACGCAGTATTTT.

This clonotype has a count of ten or more. V gene TRBV6-1 combines with J gene TRBJ2-2; TRBD1 agrees at 9 bases. CDR3 length equals 16 residues. CDR1 and CDR2 (germline): MNHNS, SASEGT. Unmatched junction bases numbered 14, after V lost 8 bases and J lost 7 bases. This CDR3 reads CASSYDTGGAIGELFF. The CDR3 nucleotides read TGTGCCAGCTCTTATGATACAGGGGGCGCGATCGGGGAGCTGTTTTTT.

This clonotype has at least ten counts. One end of the junction varies from germline; a read error may be responsible. The rearrangement uses TRBV7-3 and TRBJ2-3; D possibly corresponds to TRBD2 (5 bases). The CDR3 consists of 15 residues. The germline CDR1 and CDR2 sequences are SGHTA and FQGTGA. The CDR3 DNA sequence: TGTGCCAGCAACTTAGGGTCGGGGTTGGCGGATACGCAGTATTTT. It specifies CASNLGSGLADTQYF.

This clonotype came up many times. The gene calls are TRBV6-4 and TRBJ2-3; 8 nucleotides match TRBD2. Germline lookup yields CDR1 MRHNA and CDR2 SNTAGT. The CDR3 sequence is 15 residues long. The V gene end was trimmed by 2 bases and the J gene end by 5 bases; junction bases not matched to a gene: 6. CDR3 sequence reads: CASSDQGLEGDTQYF. The CDR3 region has the DNA TGTGCCAGCAGTGACCAGGGACTAGAGGGAGATACGCAGTATTTT.

Note on this clonotype: One end of the junction does not line up with germline, which may come from a read error. In DNA form, the CDR3 reads TGTGCCAGCAGTTCGGGACTTGGGTCCAACCTCCTGACTTTC. This gives the protein CASSSGLGSNLLTF. The chain uses TRBV12-3 or TRBV12-4 and TRBJ2-6; D might be TRBD2 (6 bases). The CDR3 runs to 14 residues.

The chain carries TRBV27 and TRBJ1-2; a weak D match, TRBD1 (5 bases). Trimming took 2 bases from V and 2 from J, leaving 12 bases between them. Germline CDR1 MNHEY, CDR2 SMNVEV (reference sequence). CDR3 length: 15 residues. The CDR3 here is CASSLGGNSNYGYTF. The DNA of the CDR3 is TGTGCCAGCAGTTTAGGGGGGAACAGCAACTATGGCTACACCTTC.

The CDR3 loop is CASSVGGFTEAFF. The CDR3 coding sequence is TGTGCCAGCAGCGTCGGGGGGTTCACTGAAGCTTTCTTT. This chain connects TRBV9 to TRBJ1-1, with D possibly TRBD1 on 5 matching bases. Germline V gives CDR1 SGDLS, CDR2 YYNGEE. The V end was cut by 2 bases, the J end by 4 bases, with 9 bases between. The CDR3 covers 13 residues. Complete variable domain (other parts from reference TRBV9 and TRBJ1-1): DSGVTQTPKHLITATGQRVTLRCSPRSGDLSVYWYQQSLDQGLQFLIQYYNGEERAKGNILERFSAQQFPDLHSELNLSSLELGDSALYFCASSVGGFTEAFFGQGTRLTVV.

This clonotype was seen repeatedly, ten times or more. This rearrangement joins TRBV20-1 to TRBJ1-4; the match to TRBD1 covers 10 bases. The CDR3 spans 13 residues. CDR1 is DFQATT, CDR2 SNEGSKA, per germline (reference sequence). Trimming at V came to 3 bases and at J to 10 bases, leaving 5 bases not matched to a gene. The CDR3 sequence: CSARGQGRTKLFF. CDR3 bases: TGCAGTGCTAGGGGACAGGGGCGGACAAAACTGTTTTTT.

This clonotype was seen many times. The chain carries TRBV19 and TRBJ1-6; D uncertain. Between the trimmed V and J ends, which lost 3 bases and 11 bases, there was a span of 14 bases. CDR1 and CDR2 from the germline V gene are LNHDA and SQIVND (reference sequence). The length of the CDR3 is 14 residues. CDR3 sequence (DNA): TGTGCCAGTAGTATTCAGGATAGGAAACCACCCCTCCACTTT. Translated, it gives CASSIQDRKPPLHF.

Remarks on this clonotype: This likely traces to a read error, being one base from a far larger clone. The J gene is TRBJ2-2, the V gene TRBV6-9; D not resolved. CDR3 length: 14 residues. Germline lookup yields CDR1 MNHGY and CDR2 SVAAGI. The CDR3: CASSYLKNTRELFF. The CDR3 bases are TGTGCCAGCAGTTACCTCAAGAACACCCGGGAGCTGTTTTTT.

This clonotype has a single count. A far larger clone is one base from this, pointing to a likely read error. The chain employs TRBV6-4 and TRBJ2-7, with 7 nucleotides matching TRBD1. CDR1 MRHNA and CDR2 SNTAGT come from the germline V gene. The CDR3 spans 15 residues. The V segment lost 6 bases and the J segment 4 bases; nucleotides outside the gene matches: 12. Here the CDR3 DNA reads TGTGCCAGCAGCCGACATGACAGGGTGCTATACGAGCAGTACTTC. Its protein product is CASSRHDRVLYEQYF.

A note on this clonotype: A much larger clone lies a single base off, so this may be a read error. The J gene is TRBJ1-6, the V gene TRBV6-1; D is uncertain. This CDR3 has 15 amino acids. Germline loops: CDR1 MNHNS, CDR2 SASEGT. V was trimmed by 6 bases and J by 9 bases, leaving 18 bases between them. CDR3 nucleotide sequence: TGTGCCAGCAGCCGACATTTCCCCCGGAGTTCACCCCTCCACTTT. Protein sequence: CASSRHFPRSSPLHF.

This clonotype was counted many times. The chain uses TRBV18 and TRBJ1-2; D not resolved. The germline V gene encodes CDR1 KGHSH and CDR2 LQKENI. The CDR3 length is 13 residues. Trimming removed 2 bases at V and 4 bases at J, with 8 bases between. DNA of the CDR3: TGTGCCAGCTCACCAGCCGGAGTCTATGGCTACACCTTC. Translated, it gives CASSPAGVYGYTF.

Worth noting for this clonotype: This likely traces to a read error, being one base from a far larger clone. V gene TRBV6-4 combines with J gene TRBJ2-1; D possibly corresponds to TRBD1 (6 bases). The CDR3 has 15 amino acids. The germline CDR1 and CDR2 sequences are MRHNA and SNTAGT. The CDR3 spells CASSYSEYRVDEQFF. Here the CDR3 DNA reads TGTGCCAGCAGTTACTCGGAGTACAGGGTCGATGAGCAGTTCTTC.

This rearrangement joins TRBV30 to TRBJ2-1; 12 bases are a match to TRBD1. V was pared by 0 bases and J by 2 bases, with 2 bases of the junction left unmatched. The CDR3 is 16 amino acids. Germline CDR1 is GTSNPN and CDR2 is SVGIG (reference sequence). The CDR3 DNA reads TGTGCCTGGAGTGTGAGGGACAGGGGGCCCTACAATGAGCAGTTCTTC. Its protein product is CAWSVRDRGPYNEQFF.

The J gene is TRBJ2-3, the V gene TRBV12-3 or TRBV12-4, with D possibly being TRBD1 (6 bases). V lost 10 bases to trimming and J lost 7 bases, with 21 bases between them. The CDR3 sequence is 14 residues long. CDR3 protein: CANSSGQLLYTQYF. The CDR3 region has the DNA TGTGCCAACAGCTCCGGACAGCTCTTATATACGCAGTATTTT.

This clonotype was observed at least ten times. The genes are TRBV20-1 and TRBJ2-1; 7 bases align to TRBD1. J lost 6 bases, V lost 5 bases, and 13 bases had no gene match. This CDR3 spans 15 amino acids. Germline V gives CDR1 DFQATT, CDR2 SNEGSKA (reference sequence). CDR3 protein: CSARPLQTGINEQFF. CDR3 nucleotides: TGCAGTGCTCGCCCACTTCAGACAGGGATCAATGAGCAGTTCTTC.

In its sample, this clonotype was seen many times. The rearrangement uses TRBV20-1 and TRBJ1-3, with TRBD1 as a possible D gene (6 bases). Germline loops: CDR1 DFQATT, CDR2 SNEGSKA (reference sequence). With 3 bases removed from V and 4 bases from J, the gap between germline ends came to 16 bases. The CDR3 length is 15 residues. This CDR3 is CSASPPDSVGNTIYF. CDR3 DNA sequence: TGCAGTGCTAGCCCCCCGGACAGCGTCGGAAACACCATATATTTT.

This clonotype was seen repeatedly, ten times or more. The chain joins TRBV5-4 to TRBJ2-1; 7 bases are a match to TRBD2. The CDR3 is 16 amino acids. V shed 2 bases and J 3 bases; nucleotides not matched to a gene: 8. From germline, CDR1 is SGHNT and CDR2 YYREEE (reference sequence). The CDR3 region is CASSFPGLPNYNEQFF. The CDR3 nucleotides read TGTGCCAGCAGCTTCCCGGGACTACCTAACTACAATGAGCAGTTCTTC.

This clonotype occurred a few times. One end of the junction fails to match germline, which may point to a read error. This chain joins TRBV28 and TRBJ2-2, with D perhaps TRBD2 (6 bases). This CDR3 region has 16 residues. In germline, CDR1 is MDHEN, CDR2 SYDVKM. CDR3: CASRPRESGNTGGLFF. In DNA form, the CDR3 reads TGTGCCAGCAGACCCCGGGAAAGTGGAAACACCGGGGGGCTGTTTTTT. The whole variable domain, remainder taken from reference TRBV28 and TRBJ2-2, is DVKVTQSSRYLVKRTGEKVFLECVQDMDHENMFWYRQDPGLGLRLIYFSYDVKMKEKGDIPEGYSVSREKKERFSLILESASTNQTSMYLCASRPRESGNTGGLFFGEGSRLTVL.

This clonotype has ten or more counts. This rearrangement joins TRBV3-1 to TRBJ2-3, with 11 bases matching TRBD2. CDR3 length: 17 residues. Germline trimming cut 0 bases from V and 4 bases from J; bases unmatched to any gene: 6. Germline CDR1 and CDR2: LGHDT and YNNKEL (reference sequence). This CDR3 reads CASSQEILAGGSDTQYF. The CDR3 nucleotides are TGTGCCAGCAGCCAAGAAATCCTAGCGGGGGGATCAGATACGCAGTATTTT.

V gene TRBV6-1 combines with J gene TRBJ2-7, with TRBD2 identical over 8 bases. The CDR3 spans 14 residues. Trimming cost V 10 bases and J 3 bases; bases outside gene matches: 11. The V gene's germline CDR1 is MNHNS and CDR2 SASEGT. The CDR3 region has the DNA TGTGCCATCAGGGCGAGACTAGCGAGCTACGAGCAGTACTTC. Its translation: CAIRARLASYEQYF.

A word on this clonotype: A far larger clone is a single base away, which makes a read error likely. This chain links TRBV27 with TRBJ2-7; 8 bases fit TRBD2. The V gene end was trimmed by 2 bases and the J gene end by 7 bases; junction bases not matched to a gene: 4. Germline values: CDR1 MNHEY, CDR2 SMNVEV (reference sequence). This CDR3 region has 13 residues. In DNA form, the CDR3 reads TGTGCCAGCAGTTTAGGACTAGCAAATGAGCAGTACTTC. It yields the protein CASSLGLANEQYF.

As for this clonotype: Being one base from a much bigger clone, this may be a read error. The gene calls are TRBV5-5 and TRBJ2-6; 9 bases line up with TRBD1. Germline CDR1 and CDR2: SGHKS and YYEKEE (reference sequence). V was clipped by 0 bases and J by 6 bases; unmatched bases: 7. The CDR3 covers 17 residues. The CDR3 loop reads CASSLAGTGTVANVLTF. The DNA of the CDR3 is TGTGCCAGCAGCTTGGCGGGGACAGGGACTGTGGCCAACGTCCTGACTTTC.

This clonotype occurred many times. The rearrangement joins TRBV7-9 to TRBJ1-1, with D hard to call. V was pared by 1 base and J by 3 bases, with 6 bases between. CDR3 size: 13 residues. Germline lookup yields CDR1 SEHNR and CDR2 FQNEAQ (reference sequence). The CDR3 region has the DNA TGTGCCAGCAGCTTAGGGCAATACACTGAAGCTTTCTTT. Its protein product is CASSLGQYTEAFF.

Concerning this clonotype itself: Here the CDR3 omits its conserved ending phenylalanine or tryptophan, so a read error is the likely source. The chain combines TRBV20-1 with TRBJ1-2, with 8 bases aligning to TRBD1. The CDR3 covers 13 residues. The germline V gene encodes CDR1 DFQATT and CDR2 SNEGSKA (reference sequence). V lost 2 bases and J lost 4; bases outside the gene matches: 3. The CDR3 DNA is TGCAGTGCTAGACCTGACAGGGGCTATGGCTACACCCTC. It codes for CSARPDRGYGYTL.

In the case of this clonotype: A far larger clone is a single base away, which makes a read error likely. This chain joins TRBV27 and TRBJ2-7, with 7 bases identical to TRBD2. This CDR3 has 16 amino acids. CDR1 is MNHEY and CDR2 is SMNVEV in the germline V gene (reference sequence). With V trimmed by 5 bases and J by 7 bases, 17 bases remained unmatched. CDR3 protein: CASSPGWGGRGNEQYF. CDR3 DNA: TGTGCCAGCAGTCCGGGGTGGGGCGGGAGAGGGAATGAGCAGTACTTC.

As regards this clonotype: A much larger clone is a single base away; this may be a read error. The chain links TRBV18 to TRBJ2-1, with 9 bases matching TRBD2. Per the germline V gene, CDR1 is KGHSH and CDR2 is LQKENI. The CDR3 has 18 amino acids. The CDR3 sequence is CASSPFGPIAGADNDQFF. The CDR3 DNA sequence: TGTGCCAGCTCACCATTCGGTCCTATAGCGGGAGCAGACAATGATCAGTTCTTC. Filled out from reference TRBV18 and TRBJ2-1, the complete variable domain reads NAGVMQNPRHLVRRRGQEARLRCSPMKGHSHVYWYRQLPEEGLKFMVYLQKENIIDESGMPKERFSAEFPKEGPSILRIQQVVRGDSAAYFCASSPFGPIAGADNDQFFGPGTRLTVL.

The table lists this clonotype with many counts. This chain joins TRBV7-8 and TRBJ2-5; D call uncertain. The V end lost 7 bases, the J end lost 1 base, and 10 bases lay between the germline ends. This CDR3 is built from 13 residues. Germline-derived CDR1 and CDR2 are SGHVS and FQNEAQ. The chain's CDR3 is CASNLAIQETQYF. In DNA form, the CDR3 reads TGTGCCAGCAACCTGGCAATCCAAGAGACCCAGTACTTC.

This clonotype showed up many times. The CDR3 reads CASSYFTSGSRAYEQYF. CDR3 DNA: TGTGCCAGCAGTTACTTTACTAGCGGGAGCAGGGCCTACGAGCAGTACTTC. This chain uses TRBV6-5 with TRBJ2-7, with TRBD2 matching over 11 bases. V dropped 1 base and J dropped 2; count of bases not matched to a gene: 7. From germline, CDR1 is MNHEY and CDR2 SVGAGI. The CDR3 loop spans 17 amino acids.